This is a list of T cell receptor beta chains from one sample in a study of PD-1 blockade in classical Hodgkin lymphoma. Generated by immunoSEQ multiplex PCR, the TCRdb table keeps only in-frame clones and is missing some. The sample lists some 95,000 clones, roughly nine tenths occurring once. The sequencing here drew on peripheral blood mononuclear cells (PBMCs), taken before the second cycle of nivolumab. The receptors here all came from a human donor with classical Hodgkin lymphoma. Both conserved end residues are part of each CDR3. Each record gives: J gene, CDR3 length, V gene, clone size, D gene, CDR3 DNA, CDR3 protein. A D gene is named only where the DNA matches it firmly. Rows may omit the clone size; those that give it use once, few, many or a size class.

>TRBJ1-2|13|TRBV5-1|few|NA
TGCGCCAGCAGCTTGACAGGGCTCTATGGCTACACCTTC
CASSLTGLYGYTF
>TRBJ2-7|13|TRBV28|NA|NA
TGTGCCAGCAGTTTGGGTAGGACGCCGAGGTCGTACTTC
CASSLGRTPRSYF
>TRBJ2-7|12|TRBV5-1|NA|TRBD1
TGCGCCAGCTACAGGGGTGGCCACGAGCAGTACTTC
CASYRGGHEQYF
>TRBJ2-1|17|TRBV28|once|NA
TGTGCCAGCAGTTCCACCCGTGGCCCAAGCTCCTACAATGAGCAGTTCTTC
CASSSTRGPSSYNEQFF
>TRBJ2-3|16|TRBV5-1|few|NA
TGCGCCAGCAGCTTGTTTACGGGCCATAGCACAGATACGCAGTATTTT
CASSLFTGHSTDTQYF
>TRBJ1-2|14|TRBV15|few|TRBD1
TGTGCCACCAGCAGAACAGGGGGCGCGGGAGGCTACACCTTC
CATSRTGGAGGYTF
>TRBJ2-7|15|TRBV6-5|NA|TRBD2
TGTGCCAGCAGTTACTCGTACCGGGGGGTCTACGAGCAGTACTTC
CASSYSYRGVYEQYF
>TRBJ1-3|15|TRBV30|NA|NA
TGTGCCTGGACGGTTGGGACTGTTACGGGAAACACCATATATTTT
CAWTVGTVTGNTIYF
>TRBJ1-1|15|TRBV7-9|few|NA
TGTGCCAGCAGCCCCTTTGGCTATAGGAACACTGAAGCTTTCTTT
CASSPFGYRNTEAFF
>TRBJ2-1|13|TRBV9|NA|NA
TGTGCCAGCAGCGAACTAGGGCCAGCTGAGCAGTTCTTC
CASSELGPAEQFF
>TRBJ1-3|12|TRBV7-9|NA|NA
TGTGCCAGCAGCTTAGAGGGAAACACCATATATTTT
CASSLEGNTIYF
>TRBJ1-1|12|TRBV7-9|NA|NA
TGTGCCAGCAGTCTTGGACACGTAGAAGCTTTCTTT
CASSLGHVEAFF
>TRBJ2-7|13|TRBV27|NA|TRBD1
TGTGCCAGAAGGACAGGGCAGACCTACGAGCAGTACTTC
CARRTGQTYEQYF
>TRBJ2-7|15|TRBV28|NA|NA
TGTGCCAGCAAAGGACAAGTGAATACTGGGTACGAGCAGTACTTC
CASKGQVNTGYEQYF
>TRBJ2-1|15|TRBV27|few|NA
TGTGCCAGCAGACCGCGGGCGGGCCTTAACAATGAGCAGTTCTTC
CASRPRAGLNNEQFF
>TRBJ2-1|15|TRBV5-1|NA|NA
TGCGCCAGCAGCTTGTCGATGGGGAACTACAATGAGCAGTTCTTC
CASSLSMGNYNEQFF
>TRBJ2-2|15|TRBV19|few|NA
TGTGCCAGTACTCAAGGGGGACAGAACACCGGGGAGCTGTTTTTT
CASTQGGQNTGELFF
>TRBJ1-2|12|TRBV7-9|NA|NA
TGTGCCAGCAGCTTAGGAGACTATGGCTACACCTTC
CASSLGDYGYTF
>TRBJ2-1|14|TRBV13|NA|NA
TGTGCCAGCAGCTTACTCTGGGGAAAGAATGAGCAGTTCTTC
CASSLLWGKNEQFF
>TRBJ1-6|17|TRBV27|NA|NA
TGTGCCAGCAGTTTTTCGCGGGGGGCAGGGGCGGAATCACCCCTCCACTTT
CASSFSRGAGAESPLHF
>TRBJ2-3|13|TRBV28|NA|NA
TGTGCCAGCAGTCTTCCCGACACAGATACGCAGTATTTT
CASSLPDTDTQYF
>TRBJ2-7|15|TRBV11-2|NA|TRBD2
TGTGCCAGCAGAGTAACTAGCGGGAGTATCTACGAGCAGTACTTC
CASRVTSGSIYEQYF
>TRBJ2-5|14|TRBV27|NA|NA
TGTGCCAGCAGTTCGGACCCGTACCAAGAGACCCAGTACTTC
CASSSDPYQETQYF
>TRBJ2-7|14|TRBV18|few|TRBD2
TGTGCCAGCTCACCCCCAGCGGGGGGATACGAGCAGTACTTC
CASSPPAGGYEQYF
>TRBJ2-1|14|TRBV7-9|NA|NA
TGTGCCAGCAGCTTAGTACTAGCCCACAATGAGCAGTTCTTC
CASSLVLAHNEQFF
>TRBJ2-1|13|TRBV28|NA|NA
TGTGCCAGCAGTAGAGCAACCTACAATGAGCAGTTCTTC
CASSRATYNEQFF
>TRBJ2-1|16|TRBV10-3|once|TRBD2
TGTGCCATCAGTGCTGTAGCGGGGGCCTCCTACAATGAGCAGTTCTTC
CAISAVAGASYNEQFF
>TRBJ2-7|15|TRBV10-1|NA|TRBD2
TGCGCCAGCAGTGAGTCGAAGGGAGGGGTTGGGGAGCAGTACTTC
CASSESKGGVGEQYF
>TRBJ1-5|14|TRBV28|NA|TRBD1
TGTGCCAGCAGATTAACAGGGGTGGTTCAGCCCCAGCATTTT
CASRLTGVVQPQHF
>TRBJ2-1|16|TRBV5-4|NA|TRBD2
TGTGCCAGCAGCTTGGACCTAGCGGGGGGCTACAATGAGCAGTTCTTC
CASSLDLAGGYNEQFF
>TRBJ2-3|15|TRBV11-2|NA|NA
TGTGCCAGCAGCTTGGGGATACCTCTCACAGATACGCAGTATTTT
CASSLGIPLTDTQYF
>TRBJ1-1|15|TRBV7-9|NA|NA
TGTGCCAGCAGCCGGGTCTTCGCCATGAACACTGAAGCTTTCTTT
CASSRVFAMNTEAFF
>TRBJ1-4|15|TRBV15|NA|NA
TGTGCCACCAGCTCCTTTGGGGATACTAATGAAAAACTGTTTTTT
CATSSFGDTNEKLFF